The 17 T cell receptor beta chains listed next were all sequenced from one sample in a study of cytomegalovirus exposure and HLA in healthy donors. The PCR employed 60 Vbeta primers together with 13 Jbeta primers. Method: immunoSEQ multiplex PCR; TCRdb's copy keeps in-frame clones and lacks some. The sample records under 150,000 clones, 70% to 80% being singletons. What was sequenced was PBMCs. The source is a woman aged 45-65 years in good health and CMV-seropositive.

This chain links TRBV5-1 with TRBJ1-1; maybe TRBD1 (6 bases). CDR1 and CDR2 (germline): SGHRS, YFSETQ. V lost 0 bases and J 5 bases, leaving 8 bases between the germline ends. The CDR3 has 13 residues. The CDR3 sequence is CASSLAGQTEAFF. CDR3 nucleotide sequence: TGCGCCAGCAGCTTGGCCGGACAGACTGAAGCTTTCTTT.

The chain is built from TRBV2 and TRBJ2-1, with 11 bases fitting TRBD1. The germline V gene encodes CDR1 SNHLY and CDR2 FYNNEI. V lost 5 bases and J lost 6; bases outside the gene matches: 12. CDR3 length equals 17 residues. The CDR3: CASSYSIGTGGFNEQFF. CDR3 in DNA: TGTGCCAGCAGTTACAGTATCGGGACAGGGGGTTTCAATGAGCAGTTCTTC.

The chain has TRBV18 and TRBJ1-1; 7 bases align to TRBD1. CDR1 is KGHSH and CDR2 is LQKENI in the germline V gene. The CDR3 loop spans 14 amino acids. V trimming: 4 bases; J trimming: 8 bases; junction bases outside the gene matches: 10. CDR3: CASSLPARQGEAFF. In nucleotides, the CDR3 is TGTGCCAGCTCACTGCCGGCTCGACAGGGCGAAGCTTTCTTT.

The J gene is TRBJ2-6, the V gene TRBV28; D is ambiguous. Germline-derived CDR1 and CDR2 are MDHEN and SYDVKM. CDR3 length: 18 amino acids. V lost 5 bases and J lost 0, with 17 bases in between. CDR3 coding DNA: TGTGCCAGCAGTATACGACGGGTTCTACTCTCTGGGGCCAACGTCCTGACTTTC. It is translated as CASSIRRVLLSGANVLTF.

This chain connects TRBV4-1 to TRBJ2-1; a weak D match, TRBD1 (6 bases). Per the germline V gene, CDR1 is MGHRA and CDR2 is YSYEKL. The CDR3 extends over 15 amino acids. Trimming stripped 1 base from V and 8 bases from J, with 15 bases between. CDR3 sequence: CASSQGGPGVYEQFF. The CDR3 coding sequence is TGCGCCAGCAGCCAAGGAGGTCCAGGGGTCTATGAGCAGTTCTTC.

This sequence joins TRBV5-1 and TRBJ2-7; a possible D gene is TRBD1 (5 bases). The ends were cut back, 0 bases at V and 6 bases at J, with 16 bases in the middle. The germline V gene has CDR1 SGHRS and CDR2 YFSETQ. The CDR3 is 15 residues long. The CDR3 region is CASSLAPGRAREQYF. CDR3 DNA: TGCGCCAGCAGCTTGGCCCCGGGCAGGGCTCGCGAGCAGTACTTC.

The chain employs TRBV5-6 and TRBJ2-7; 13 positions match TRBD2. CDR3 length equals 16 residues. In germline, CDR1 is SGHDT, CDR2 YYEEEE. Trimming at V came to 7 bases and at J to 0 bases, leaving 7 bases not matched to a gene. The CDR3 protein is CASRPLAGGSSYEQYF. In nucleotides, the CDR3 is TGTGCCAGCCGTCCACTAGCGGGGGGGAGCTCCTACGAGCAGTACTTC.

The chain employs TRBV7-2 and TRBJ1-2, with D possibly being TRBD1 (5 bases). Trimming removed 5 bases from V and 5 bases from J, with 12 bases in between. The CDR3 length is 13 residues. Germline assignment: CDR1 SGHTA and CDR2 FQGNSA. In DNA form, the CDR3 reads TGTGCCAGCAGCGTTGGGACTGGATATGGCTACACCTTC. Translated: CASSVGTGYGYTF.

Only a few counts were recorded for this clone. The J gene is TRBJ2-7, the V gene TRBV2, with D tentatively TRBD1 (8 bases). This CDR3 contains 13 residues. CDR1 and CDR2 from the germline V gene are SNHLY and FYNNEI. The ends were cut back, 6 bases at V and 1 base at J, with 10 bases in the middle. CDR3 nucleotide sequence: TGTGCCAGCAGACAGGGGGGGTCCTACGAGCAGTACTTC. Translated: CASRQGGSYEQYF.

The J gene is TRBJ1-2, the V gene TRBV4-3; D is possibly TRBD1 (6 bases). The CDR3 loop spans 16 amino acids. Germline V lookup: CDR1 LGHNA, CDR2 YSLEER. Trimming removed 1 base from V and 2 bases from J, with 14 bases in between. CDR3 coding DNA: TGCGCCAGCAGCCAAGGGGCCCTGGACAGAAACTATGGCTACACCTTC. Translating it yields CASSQGALDRNYGYTF.

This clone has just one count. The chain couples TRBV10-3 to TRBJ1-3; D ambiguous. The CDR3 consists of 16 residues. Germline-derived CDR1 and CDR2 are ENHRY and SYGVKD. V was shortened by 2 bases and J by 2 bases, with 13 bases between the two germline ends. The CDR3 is CAISEGDGGAGNTIYF. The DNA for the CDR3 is TGTGCCATCAGTGAGGGGGATGGAGGAGCTGGAAACACCATATATTTT.

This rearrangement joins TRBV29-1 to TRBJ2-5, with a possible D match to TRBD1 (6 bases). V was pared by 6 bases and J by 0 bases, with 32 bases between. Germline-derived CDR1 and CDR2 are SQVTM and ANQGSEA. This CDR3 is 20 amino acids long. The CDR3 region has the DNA TGCAGCGTCGCCCATCCGAGAAAGAGGTTGTCAGGGGTTAACCAAGAGACCCAGTACTTC. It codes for CSVAHPRKRLSGVNQETQYF.

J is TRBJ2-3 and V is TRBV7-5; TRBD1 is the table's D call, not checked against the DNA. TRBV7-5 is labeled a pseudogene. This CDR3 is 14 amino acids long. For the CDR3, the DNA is TGTGCCAGAAGCTTAGCAGGCTACACAGATACGCAGTATTTT. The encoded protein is CARSLAGYTDTQYF.

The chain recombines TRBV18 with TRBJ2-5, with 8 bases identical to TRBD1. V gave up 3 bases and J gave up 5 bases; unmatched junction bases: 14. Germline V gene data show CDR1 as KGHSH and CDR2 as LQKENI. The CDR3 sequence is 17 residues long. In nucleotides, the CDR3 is TGTGCCAGCTCACCGACGGGACAGGTGACCTTTGAGGAGACCCAGTACTTC. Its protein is CASSPTGQVTFEETQYF.

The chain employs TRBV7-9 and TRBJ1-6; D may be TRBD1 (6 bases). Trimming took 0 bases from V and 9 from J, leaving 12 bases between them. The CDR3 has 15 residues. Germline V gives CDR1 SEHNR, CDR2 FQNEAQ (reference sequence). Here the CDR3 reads CASSLADRIGSPLHF. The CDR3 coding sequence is TGTGCCAGCAGCTTAGCGGACAGAATAGGTTCACCCCTCCACTTT.

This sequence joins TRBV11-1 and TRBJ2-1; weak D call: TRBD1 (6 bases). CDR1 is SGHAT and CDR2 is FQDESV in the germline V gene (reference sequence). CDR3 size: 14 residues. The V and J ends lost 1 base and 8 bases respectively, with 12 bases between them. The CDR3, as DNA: TGTGCCAGCAGCTTAGGATACAGGGCCGATGAGCAGTTCTTC. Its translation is CASSLGYRADEQFF.

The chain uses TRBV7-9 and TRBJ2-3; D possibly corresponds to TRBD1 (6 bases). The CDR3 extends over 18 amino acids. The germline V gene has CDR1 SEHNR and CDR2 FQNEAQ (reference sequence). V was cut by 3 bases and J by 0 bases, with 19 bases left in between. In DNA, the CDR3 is TGTGCCAGCAGCTTTCCCCGTCGGGGACACTCTAGCACAGATACGCAGTATTTT. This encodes CASSFPRRGHSSTDTQYF.